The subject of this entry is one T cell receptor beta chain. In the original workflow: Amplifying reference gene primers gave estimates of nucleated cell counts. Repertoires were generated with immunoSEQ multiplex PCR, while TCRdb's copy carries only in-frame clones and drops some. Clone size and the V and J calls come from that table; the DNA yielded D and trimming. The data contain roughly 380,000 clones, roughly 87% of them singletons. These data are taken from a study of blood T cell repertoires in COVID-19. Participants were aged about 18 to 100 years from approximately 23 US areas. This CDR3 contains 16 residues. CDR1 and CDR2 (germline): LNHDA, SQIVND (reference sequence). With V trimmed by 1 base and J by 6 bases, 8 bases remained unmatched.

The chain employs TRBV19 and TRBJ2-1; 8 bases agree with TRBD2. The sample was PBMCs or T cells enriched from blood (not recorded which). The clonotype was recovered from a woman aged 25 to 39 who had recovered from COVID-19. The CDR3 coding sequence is TGTGCCAGTAGTATAGCGGCAGCGGGAGCTCTCAATGAGCAGTTCTTC. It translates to CASSIAAAGALNEQFF. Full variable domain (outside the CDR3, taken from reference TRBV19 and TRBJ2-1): DGGITQSPKYLFRKEGQNVTLSCEQNLNHDAMYWYRQDPGQGLRLIYYSQIVNDFQKGDIAEGYSVSREKKESFPLTVTSAQKNPTAFYLCASSIAAAGALNEQFFGPGTRLTVL.